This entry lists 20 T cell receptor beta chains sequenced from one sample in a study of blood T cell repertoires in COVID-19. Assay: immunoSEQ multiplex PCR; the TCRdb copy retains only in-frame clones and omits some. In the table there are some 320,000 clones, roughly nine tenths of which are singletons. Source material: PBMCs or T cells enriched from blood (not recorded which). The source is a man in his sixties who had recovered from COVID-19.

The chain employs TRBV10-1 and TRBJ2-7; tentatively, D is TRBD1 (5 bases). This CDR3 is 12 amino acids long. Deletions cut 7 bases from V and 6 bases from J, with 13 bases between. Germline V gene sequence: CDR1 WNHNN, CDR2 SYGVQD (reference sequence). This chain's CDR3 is CASKGQGLEQYF. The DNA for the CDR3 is TGCGCCAGCAAAGGACAAGGGCTCGAGCAGTACTTC.

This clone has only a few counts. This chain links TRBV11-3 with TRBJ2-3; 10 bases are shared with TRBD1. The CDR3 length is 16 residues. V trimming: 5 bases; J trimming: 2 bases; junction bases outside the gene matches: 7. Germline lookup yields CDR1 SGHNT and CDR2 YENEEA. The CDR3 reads CASSPRTGGFTDTQYF. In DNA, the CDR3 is TGTGCCAGCAGCCCTCGGACAGGGGGATTCACAGATACGCAGTATTTT.

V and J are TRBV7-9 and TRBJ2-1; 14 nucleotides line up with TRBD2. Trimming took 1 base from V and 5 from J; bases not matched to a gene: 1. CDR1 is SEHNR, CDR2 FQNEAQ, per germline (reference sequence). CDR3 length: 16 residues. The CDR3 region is CASSLGTSGRNNEQFF. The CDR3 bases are TGTGCCAGCAGCTTAGGGACTAGCGGGAGGAACAATGAGCAGTTCTTC.

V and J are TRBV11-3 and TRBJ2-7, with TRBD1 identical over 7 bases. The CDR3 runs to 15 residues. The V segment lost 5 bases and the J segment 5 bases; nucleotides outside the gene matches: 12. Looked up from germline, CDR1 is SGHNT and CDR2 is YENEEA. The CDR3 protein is CASSPQGTTVDEQYF. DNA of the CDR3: TGTGCCAGCAGCCCACAGGGGACCACTGTAGACGAGCAGTACTTC.

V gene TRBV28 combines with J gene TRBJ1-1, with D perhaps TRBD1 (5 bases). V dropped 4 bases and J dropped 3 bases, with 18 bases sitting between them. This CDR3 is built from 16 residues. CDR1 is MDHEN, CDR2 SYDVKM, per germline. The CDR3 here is CASSSYGGARDTEAFF. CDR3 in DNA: TGTGCCAGCAGTTCCTACGGTGGGGCGCGCGACACTGAAGCTTTCTTT.

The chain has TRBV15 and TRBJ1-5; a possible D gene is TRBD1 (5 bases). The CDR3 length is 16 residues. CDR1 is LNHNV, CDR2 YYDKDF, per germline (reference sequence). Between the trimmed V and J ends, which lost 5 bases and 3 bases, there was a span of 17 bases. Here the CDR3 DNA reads TGTGCCACCAGCGCTGAACAAACAGGATTCAATCAGCCCCAGCATTTT. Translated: CATSAEQTGFNQPQHF.

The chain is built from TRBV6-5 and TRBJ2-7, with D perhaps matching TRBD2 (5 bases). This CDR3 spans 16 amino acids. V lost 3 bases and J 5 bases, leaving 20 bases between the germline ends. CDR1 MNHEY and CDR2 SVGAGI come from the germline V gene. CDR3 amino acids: CASSYFGSGMVHEQYF. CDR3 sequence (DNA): TGTGCCAGCAGTTATTTCGGGTCCGGGATGGTGCACGAGCAGTACTTC.

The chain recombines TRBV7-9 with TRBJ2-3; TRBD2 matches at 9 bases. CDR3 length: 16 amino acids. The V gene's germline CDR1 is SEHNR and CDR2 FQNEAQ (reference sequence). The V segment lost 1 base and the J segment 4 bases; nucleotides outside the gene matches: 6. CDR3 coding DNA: TGTGCCAGCAGCTTAGGTACTAGCGGGTTCGCAGATACGCAGTATTTT. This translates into CASSLGTSGFADTQYF. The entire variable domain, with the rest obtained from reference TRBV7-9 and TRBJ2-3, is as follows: DTGVSQNPRHKITKRGQNVTFRCDPISEHNRLYWYRQTLGQGPEFLTYFQNEAQLEKSRLLSDRFSAERPKGSFSTLEIQRTEQGDSAMYLCASSLGTSGFADTQYFGPGTRLTVL.

CDR3 nucleotide sequence: TGTGCCAGTAACAACCTGGACAGAGGCTCCTACAATGAGCAGTTCTTC. It is translated as CASNNLDRGSYNEQFF. This chain links TRBV19 with TRBJ2-1, with D possibly TRBD1 on 6 matching bases. The ends were cut back, 7 bases at V and 0 bases at J, with 16 bases in the middle. Germline CDR1 LNHDA, CDR2 SQIVND (reference sequence). This CDR3 has 16 residues.

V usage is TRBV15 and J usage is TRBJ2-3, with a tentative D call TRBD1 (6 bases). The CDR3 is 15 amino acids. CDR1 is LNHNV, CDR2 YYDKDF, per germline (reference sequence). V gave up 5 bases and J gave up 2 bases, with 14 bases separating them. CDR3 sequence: CATSQQGYNTDTQYF. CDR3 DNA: TGTGCCACCAGCCAGCAGGGGTACAACACAGATACGCAGTATTTT.

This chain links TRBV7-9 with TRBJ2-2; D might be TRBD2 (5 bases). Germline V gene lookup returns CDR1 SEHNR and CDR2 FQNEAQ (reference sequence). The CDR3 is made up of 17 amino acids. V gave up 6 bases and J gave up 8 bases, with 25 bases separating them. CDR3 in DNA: TGTGCCAGCAGGTCGATCATCGGACGGACTCCAGCGGGGGAGCTGTTTTTT. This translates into CASRSIIGRTPAGELFF.

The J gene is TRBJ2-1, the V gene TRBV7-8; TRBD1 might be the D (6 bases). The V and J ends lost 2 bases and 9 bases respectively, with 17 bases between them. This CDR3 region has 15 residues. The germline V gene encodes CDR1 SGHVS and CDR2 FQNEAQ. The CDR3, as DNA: TGTGCCAGCAGCTTATTTGCAGGGGCCCCCGGTGAGCAGTTCTTC. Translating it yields CASSLFAGAPGEQFF. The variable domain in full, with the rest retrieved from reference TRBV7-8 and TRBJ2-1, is GAGVSQSPRYKVAKRGQDVALRCDPISGHVSLFWYQQALGQGPEFLTYFQNEAQLDKSGLPSDRFFAERPEGSVSTLKIQRTQQEDSAVYLCASSLFAGAPGEQFFGPGTRLTVL.

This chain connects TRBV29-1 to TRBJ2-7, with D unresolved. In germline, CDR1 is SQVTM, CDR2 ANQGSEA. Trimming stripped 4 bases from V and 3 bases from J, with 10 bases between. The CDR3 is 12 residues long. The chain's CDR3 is CSVGVSFYEQYF. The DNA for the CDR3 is TGCAGCGTTGGCGTTTCGTTCTACGAGCAGTACTTC.

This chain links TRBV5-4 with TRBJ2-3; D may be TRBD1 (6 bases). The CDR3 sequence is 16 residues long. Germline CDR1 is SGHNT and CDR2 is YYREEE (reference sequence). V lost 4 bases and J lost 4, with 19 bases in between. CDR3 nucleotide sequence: TGTGCCAGCAGCCTCCGACAGGTATTAGCCGCAGATACGCAGTATTTT. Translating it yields CASSLRQVLAADTQYF.

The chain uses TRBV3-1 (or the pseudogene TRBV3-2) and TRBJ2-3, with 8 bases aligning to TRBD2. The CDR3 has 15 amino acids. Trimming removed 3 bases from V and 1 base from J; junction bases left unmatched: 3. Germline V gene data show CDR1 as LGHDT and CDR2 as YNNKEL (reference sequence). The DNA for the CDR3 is TGTGCCAGCAGCCAGAATAGCGGGGGCACAGATACGCAGTATTTT. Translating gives CASSQNSGGTDTQYF.

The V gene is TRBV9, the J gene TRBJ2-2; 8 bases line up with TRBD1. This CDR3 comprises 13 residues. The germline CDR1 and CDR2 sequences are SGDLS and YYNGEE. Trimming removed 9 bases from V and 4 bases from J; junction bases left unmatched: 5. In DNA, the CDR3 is TGTGCCACCGGACAGGGTTTCACCGGGGAGCTGTTTTTT. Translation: CATGQGFTGELFF.

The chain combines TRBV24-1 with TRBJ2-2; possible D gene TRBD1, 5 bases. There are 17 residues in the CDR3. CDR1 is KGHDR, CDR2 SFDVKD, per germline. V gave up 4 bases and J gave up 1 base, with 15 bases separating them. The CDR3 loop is CATSDYRKVGNTGELFF. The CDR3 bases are TGTGCCACCAGTGACTACAGGAAAGTGGGGAACACCGGGGAGCTGTTTTTT.

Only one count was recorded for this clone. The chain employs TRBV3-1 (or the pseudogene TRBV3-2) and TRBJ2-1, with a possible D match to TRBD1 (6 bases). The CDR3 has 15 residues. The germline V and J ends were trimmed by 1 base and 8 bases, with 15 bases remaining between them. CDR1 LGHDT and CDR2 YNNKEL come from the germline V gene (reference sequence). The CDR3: CASSQVPDSGDEQFF. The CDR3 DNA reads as TGTGCCAGCAGCCAAGTCCCGGACAGTGGGGATGAGCAGTTCTTC.

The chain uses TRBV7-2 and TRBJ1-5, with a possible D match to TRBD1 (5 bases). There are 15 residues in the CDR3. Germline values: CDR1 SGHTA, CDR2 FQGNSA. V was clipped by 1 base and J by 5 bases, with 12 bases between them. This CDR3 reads CASSLVWGQDQPQHF. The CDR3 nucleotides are TGTGCCAGCAGCTTAGTGTGGGGCCAGGATCAGCCCCAGCATTTT.

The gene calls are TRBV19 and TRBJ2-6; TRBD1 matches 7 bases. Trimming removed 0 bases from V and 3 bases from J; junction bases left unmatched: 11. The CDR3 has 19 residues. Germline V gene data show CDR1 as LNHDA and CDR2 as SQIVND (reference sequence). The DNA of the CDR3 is TGTGCCAGTAGTATAGATAATTACCGAGGGGGCATTGGGGCCAACGTCCTGACTTTC. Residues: CASSIDNYRGGIGANVLTF.